Listed below are T cell receptor beta chains from one sample, sequenced in a study of early T cells in non-severe SARS-CoV-2 infection. TCRdb used MiXCR to reprocess the 5' RACE reads, holding one entry per CDR3 protein. The table has roughly 60,000 distinct CDR3 sequences, about 7.1% seen once. The sequencing here drew on whole blood, taken at baseline. Receptor source: an adult who was a healthcare worker with PCR-confirmed SARS-CoV-2 infection or an uninfected control (not recorded which). CDR3s include the opening cysteine and the closing phenylalanine or tryptophan. D genes are given only for firm matches. Clone sizes are given selectively: once, few, many, or a class where the clone is expanded.

V gene	D gene	clone size	J gene	CDR3 DNA	CDR3 protein
TRBV7-9	TRBD1	.	TRBJ2-5	TGTGCCAGCAGCTCAACCCGACAGGGGGCGCAGGGAGAGACCCAGTACTTC	CASSSTRQGAQGETQYF
TRBV20-1	.	many	TRBJ2-3	TGCAGTGCTAGAGTATTGGGGGCGCGAAGAGATACGCAGTATTTT	CSARVLGARRDTQYF
TRBV2	TRBD1	few	TRBJ1-2	TGTGCCAGCAGTGCATACCGCGACAGGGAGGACGGCTACACCTTC	CASSAYRDREDGYTF
TRBV5-1	.	many	TRBJ2-3	TGCGCCAGCAGCTTATACACAGATACGCAGTATTTT	CASSLYTDTQYF
TRBV4-3	TRBD1	many	TRBJ1-1	TGCGCCAGCAGCCAAGAGGGACAGGGATGGACTGAAGCTTTCTTT	CASSQEGQGWTEAFF
TRBV2	.	few	TRBJ1-2	TGTGCCAGCAGTGTGGGAGGGGACGTTGGCTACACCTTC	CASSVGGDVGYTF
TRBV28	TRBD1	.	TRBJ2-7	TGTGCCAGCAGTCCCCGGGACAGGGACTACGAGCAGTACTTC	CASSPRDRDYEQYF
TRBV7-9	.	many	TRBJ2-5	TGTGCCAGCAGCTTAAAAGAGACCCAGTACTTC	CASSLKETQYF
TRBV6-1	.	many	TRBJ1-1	TGTGCCAGCAGTGTTACAATGAACACTGAAGCTTTCTTT	CASSVTMNTEAFF
TRBV12-3/TRBV12-4	TRBD1	.	TRBJ2-5	TGTGCCAGCAGCCCCGACAGGGTTGGCCAAGAGACCCAGTACTTC	CASSPDRVGQETQYF
TRBV4-3	.	few	TRBJ2-7	TGCGCCAGCAGCCAAGATTCCTCTCCAGGGGAGGGTGGCTACGAGCAGTACTTC	CASSQDSSPGEGGYEQYF
TRBV11-2	TRBD1	many	TRBJ2-5	TGTGCCAGCAGCTCCCGGACAGGAGTTGGAGAGACCCAGTACTTC	CASSSRTGVGETQYF
TRBV6-1	.	many	TRBJ2-7	TGTGCCAGCAGTGAAGTCAACGGGGGTTACGAGCAGTACTTC	CASSEVNGGYEQYF
TRBV15	.	many	TRBJ1-2	TGTGCCACCAGCCCTGGGAGGGCCTATGGCTACACCTTC	CATSPGRAYGYTF
TRBV5-5	.	.	TRBJ1-1	TGTGCCAGCAGCTTGGCCCCAACGGGCCCTGAAGCTTTCTTT	CASSLAPTGPEAFF
TRBV7-9	.	many	TRBJ2-1	TGTGCCAGCAGCTTAGGTACGGAGTATAACCTAAACAATGAGCAGTTCTTC	CASSLGTEYNLNNEQFF
TRBV7-8	TRBD2	.	TRBJ2-2	TGTGCCAGCAGCTTAACTAGCGGGGGAAACACCGGGGAGCTGTTTTTT	CASSLTSGGNTGELFF
TRBV4-3	.	.	TRBJ1-1	TGCGCCAGCAGCCAAGAGGAGTTGGGGTTTGGCACTGAAGCTTTCTTT	CASSQEELGFGTEAFF
TRBV9	.	.	TRBJ1-2	TGTGCCAGCAGCGTAGGGGGACTCAACTATGGCTACACCTTC	CASSVGGLNYGYTF
TRBV7-2	.	few	TRBJ2-3	TGTGCCAGCAGCCGACAATTCACAGATACGCAGTATTTT	CASSRQFTDTQYF
TRBV7-7	.	few	TRBJ2-3	TGTGCTAGCAGCTTAGAAGGGCTTAGCACAGATACGCAGTATTTT	CASSLEGLSTDTQYF
TRBV7-3	.	few	TRBJ1-6	TGTGCCAGCAGGCCTCGGGCATCAAGCTCCTATAATTCACCCCTCCACTTT	CASRPRASSSYNSPLHF
TRBV28	TRBD1	.	TRBJ1-1	TGTGCCAGCAGTCCACATGGACAGGGTTTAAAGGCTTTCTTT	CASSPHGQGLKAFF
TRBV11-2	TRBD2	many	TRBJ2-5	TGTGCCAGCAGCAGGGGACTAGCTGGTGAGACCCAGTACTTC	CASSRGLAGETQYF
TRBV20-1	TRBD2	many	TRBJ2-7	TGCAGTGCTCAGGGACTAGCGAACGAGCAGTACTTC	CSAQGLANEQYF
TRBV12-3/TRBV12-4	.	.	TRBJ2-2	TGTGCCAGCCGCCAGCGGCAGAACACCGGGGAGCTGTTTTTT	CASRQRQNTGELFF
TRBV20-1	.	few	TRBJ2-7	TGCAGTGCCCATCAGGGGTCCGAGCAGTACTTC	CSAHQGSEQYF
TRBV20-1	.	.	TRBJ2-1	TGCAGTGCTAGAGTTAATGAGCAGTTCTTC	CSARVNEQFF
TRBV21-1	.	few	TRBJ2-7	TGTGCCAGCAGAAGTTTGGAGGTGAAGTACGAGCAGTACTTC	CASRSLEVKYEQYF
TRBV6-5	TRBD2	few	TRBJ2-3	TGTGCCAGCAGTTTAGCGGGGGCATGGGATACGCAGTATTTT	CASSLAGAWDTQYF
TRBV5-1	.	.	TRBJ2-2	TGCGCCAGCAGCCCCTCATGGGGTACCGGGGAGCTGTTTTTT	CASSPSWGTGELFF
TRBV12-3/TRBV12-4	TRBD1	.	TRBJ2-7	TGTGCCAGCAGTTCGGGACAGGGGCCATACTTC	CASSSGQGPYF
TRBV20-1	.	many	TRBJ2-3	TGCAGTGCTAGAGATCCACGCGGAGTCACAGATACGCAGTATTTT	CSARDPRGVTDTQYF
TRBV10-3	.	few	TRBJ1-5	TGTGCCACAAAGTTGGACGGCCAGAGCAATCAGCCCCAGCATTTT	CATKLDGQSNQPQHF
TRBV15	.	.	TRBJ1-1	TGTGCCACCAGCAGTCACCGGTGGGGCACTGAAGCTTTCTTT	CATSSHRWGTEAFF
TRBV9	.	.	TRBJ1-2	TGTGCCAGCAGCGTAGTCCCAAGATGGGGCTACACCTTC	CASSVVPRWGYTF
TRBV10-3	.	many	TRBJ2-7	TGTGCCATCAGTGAAAACAGGTACGAGCAGTACTTC	CAISENRYEQYF
TRBV15	.	many	TRBJ1-1	TGTGCCACCAGCAGAGACCGGGTTTGGGGAGCTTTCTTT	CATSRDRVWGAFF
TRBV4-1	TRBD2	few	TRBJ2-5	TGCGCCAGCAGCCTCGGACTAGCGGGGAACAACTTCCTAGAGACCCAGTACTTC	CASSLGLAGNNFLETQYF
TRBV9	.	.	TRBJ1-6	TGTGCCAGCAGCGTACGGGGGCTCGAGGATTCACCCCTCCACTTT	CASSVRGLEDSPLHF
TRBV20-1	TRBD1	many	TRBJ1-2	TGCAGTGCCCCCCCCGTAACCGGGACAGGGCATGGCTACACCTTC	CSAPPVTGTGHGYTF
TRBV2	TRBD1	few	TRBJ1-1	TGTGCCAGCATAGAAGACAGGGGAGTGAGCACTGAAGCTTTCTTT	CASIEDRGVSTEAFF
TRBV5-4	.	many	TRBJ2-7	TGTGCCAGCAGCTTATCCGGGACAACCTACGAGCAGTACTTC	CASSLSGTTYEQYF
TRBV27	.	many	TRBJ1-5	TGTGCCAGCAGCCGACAATCTTTAAGCAATCAGCCCCAGCATTTT	CASSRQSLSNQPQHF
TRBV4-2	.	.	TRBJ1-5	TGTGCCAGCAGCCAAGTGGATTATAGCAATCAGCCCCAGCATTTT	CASSQVDYSNQPQHF
TRBV4-2	.	many	TRBJ2-7	TGTGCCAGCAGCCAGTCTTTGGCAGGGCCCTACGAGCAGTACTTC	CASSQSLAGPYEQYF
TRBV7-9	.	once	TRBJ1-6	TGTGCCAGCAGCCAATCCCCGGGACAAGAGTATAATTCACCCCTCCACTTT	CASSQSPGQEYNSPLHF
TRBV4-1	.	few	TRBJ1-5	TGCGCCAGCAGCCAAGATGAACGGGGCAATCAGCCCCAGCATTTT	CASSQDERGNQPQHF
TRBV24-1	TRBD1	.	TRBJ2-7	TGTGCCACCAGTGATCATGGACAGGGAACCGAGCAGTACTTC	CATSDHGQGTEQYF
TRBV19	TRBD1	many	TRBJ1-2	TGTGCCAGTAGTATCGTACAGGGGAACCTAGGCTACACCTTC	CASSIVQGNLGYTF
TRBV4-1	TRBD2	.	TRBJ2-1	TGCGCCAGCAGCCACAACCTAGCGGGGGGCGGCAATGAGCAGTTCTTC	CASSHNLAGGGNEQFF